These 24 T cell receptor beta chains originate from one sample sequenced in a study of T cell repertoires in cytomegalovirus infection. These receptors' antigens are unknown. TCRdb redid the calling of the reads with MiXCR, one entry per CDR3 protein. In the table there are approximately 1,000,000 distinct CDR3 sequences, around 32% of which are singletons. The specimen comprised cultured CD8+ T cells from PBMCs, sampled from culture after CMV antigen stimulation. The receptors come from a human donor in good health (CMV status not recorded). Some clones in this sample may be carry-over from other donors' samples.

This clonotype was detected a few times. The J gene is TRBJ2-5, the V gene TRBV29-1, with 11 positions matching TRBD2. The length of the CDR3 is 14 residues. V lost 4 bases to trimming and J lost 2 bases; unmatched junction nucleotides: 3. The germline V gene encodes CDR1 SQVTM and CDR2 ANQGSEA. The CDR3 spells CSVGWTSGQETQYF. CDR3 nucleotides: TGCAGCGTTGGTTGGACTAGCGGGCAAGAGACCCAGTACTTC.

This clonotype was counted between two and nine times. The chain carries TRBV19 and TRBJ1-1; D might be TRBD1 (6 bases). Trimming pared 9 bases from V and 5 bases from J, leaving 22 bases between. CDR3 length: 15 residues. Germline V lookup: CDR1 LNHDA, CDR2 SQIVND (reference sequence). CDR3 in amino acids: CASREQGFKGTEAFF. The CDR3 DNA reads TGTGCCAGCCGAGAACAGGGCTTTAAGGGGACTGAAGCTTTCTTT.

The rearrangement joins TRBV28 to TRBJ1-5; D ambiguous. Germline-derived CDR1 and CDR2 are MDHEN and SYDVKM. This CDR3 has 12 amino acids. CDR3 bases: TGTGCATCTGGAGAGGGTGCTCAGCCCCAGCATTTT. Protein product: CASGEGAQPQHF. Combining the CDR3 with reference TRBV28 and TRBJ1-5 gives the whole variable domain DVKVTQSSRYLVKRTGEKVFLECVQDMDHENMFWYRQDPGLGLRLIYFSYDVKMKEKGDIPEGYSVSREKKERFSLILESASTNQTSMYLCASGEGAQPQHFGDGTRLSIL.

This clonotype turned up a few times. The chain couples TRBV4-1 to TRBJ1-1, with no clear D. V lost 2 bases and J 1 base, leaving 8 bases between the germline ends. The CDR3 runs to 14 residues. CDR1 is MGHRA and CDR2 is YSYEKL in the germline V gene. The CDR3 here is CASSQSLENTEAFF. The DNA of the CDR3 is TGCGCCAGCAGCCAATCCCTGGAGAACACTGAAGCTTTCTTT.

The J gene is TRBJ1-1, the V gene TRBV6-8; possibly TRBD1 for D (5 bases). CDR3 size: 14 residues. CDR1 and CDR2 from the germline V gene are MNHGY and SAAAGT. The V gene lost 10 bases and the J gene lost 1 base, with 16 bases spanning the gap. The DNA of the CDR3 is TGTGCCAACAGGAGGGGCGGATCGAACACTGAAGCTTTCTTT. Translating gives CANRRGGSNTEAFF.

This clonotype turned up a few times. A read error may be the cause here, since a much bigger clone is one base away. The chain links TRBV7-2 to TRBJ2-7; D remains unclear. Trimming cost V 4 bases and J 5 bases, with 6 bases left between them. There are 11 residues in the CDR3. Germline V gene lookup returns CDR1 SGHTA and CDR2 FQGNSA. The CDR3 spells CASSSTDEQYF. The CDR3 DNA is TGTGCCAGCAGCTCCACCGACGAGCAGTACTTC.

In regard to this clonotype: Since a much larger clone is just one base distant, this may be a read error. V usage is TRBV19 and J usage is TRBJ2-2; 7 nucleotides agree with TRBD1. Trimming removed 5 bases from V and 4 bases from J; junction bases left unmatched: 7. The CDR3 covers 15 residues. Germline values: CDR1 LNHDA, CDR2 SQIVND (reference sequence). Written as DNA, the CDR3 is TGTGCCAGTAGTGTCCGGGCAGGGGGCACCGGGGAGCTGTTTTTT. It is translated as CASSVRAGGTGELFF.

This clonotype occurred a few times. The rearrangement links TRBV5-3 to TRBJ2-5; no clear D. TRBV5-3 is treated as an ORF (open reading frame) with a function not yet certain. This CDR3 region has 16 residues. Trimming stripped 0 bases from V and 2 bases from J, with 14 bases between. The CDR3 loop is CARSLAHGRLQETQYF. The CDR3 DNA reads as TGTGCCAGAAGCTTGGCCCATGGCAGGCTACAAGAGACCCAGTACTTC.

This clonotype was observed at least ten times. The gene calls are TRBV7-2 and TRBJ1-1; maybe TRBD1 (6 bases). V lost 4 bases and J lost 7, with 19 bases in between. CDR1 is SGHTA and CDR2 is FQGNSA in the germline V gene. There are 15 residues in the CDR3. Written as DNA, the CDR3 is TGTGCCAGCAGCTCATACAGGGAAGGATCGGATGAAGCTTTCTTT. Residues: CASSSYREGSDEAFF.

V usage is TRBV7-6 and J usage is TRBJ1-5; 7 bases line up with TRBD1. This CDR3 is 15 amino acids long. Unmatched junction bases numbered 5, after V lost 5 bases and J lost 1 base. Germline loops: CDR1 SGHVS, CDR2 FNYEAQ. This chain's CDR3 is CASSHTGASNQPQHF. As DNA, the CDR3 is TGTGCCAGCAGCCATACAGGGGCGAGCAATCAGCCCCAGCATTTT. The full variable domain, with the rest looked up from reference TRBV7-6 and TRBJ1-5, is GAGVSQSPRYKVTKRGQDVALRCDPISGHVSLYWYRQALGQGPEFLTYFNYEAQQDKSGLPNDRFSAERPEGSISTLTIQRTEQRDSAMYRCASSHTGASNQPQHFGDGTRLSIL.

In this sample, this clonotype turned up a few times. The V call is TRBV14, the J call TRBJ2-3, with D perhaps matching TRBD1 (5 bases). CDR1 and CDR2 (germline): SGHDN, FVKESK. V lost 1 base to trimming and J lost 0 bases, with 8 bases between them. This CDR3 is 15 amino acids long. The chain's CDR3 is CASSQGRGSTDTQYF. The CDR3, as DNA: TGTGCCAGCAGCCAAGGAAGGGGTAGCACAGATACGCAGTATTTT. Full variable domain (remainder filled in from reference TRBV14 and TRBJ2-3): EAGVTQFPSHSVIEKGQTVTLRCDPISGHDNLYWYRRVMGKEIKFLLHFVKESKQDESGMPNNRFLAERTGGTYSTLKVQPAELEDSGVYFCASSQGRGSTDTQYFGPGTRLTVL.

The rearrangement uses TRBV2 and TRBJ1-1; no clear D gene. CDR1 SNHLY and CDR2 FYNNEI come from the germline V gene. Deletions cut 4 bases from V and 7 bases from J, with 7 bases between. The CDR3 runs 11 residues. The CDR3 region is CASSGSLEAFF. CDR3 nucleotide sequence: TGTGCCAGCAGTGGTTCCCTTGAAGCTTTCTTT.

This clonotype showed up just a few times. This sequence joins TRBV6-1 and TRBJ2-2; D is uncertain. In germline, CDR1 is MNHNS, CDR2 SASEGT. The CDR3 is 14 amino acids. V dropped 7 bases and J dropped 0 bases, with 9 bases sitting between them. CDR3 sequence: CASMSRSNTGELFF. CDR3 nucleotide sequence: TGTGCCAGCATGAGCAGGTCGAACACCGGGGAGCTGTTTTTT.

The V call is TRBV15, the J call TRBJ1-1, with D perhaps TRBD1 (6 bases). Germline CDR1 and CDR2: LNHNV and YYDKDF (reference sequence). Trimming removed 2 bases from V and 0 bases from J, with 10 bases in between. The CDR3 runs to 15 residues. This chain's CDR3 is CATSRMGHMNTEAFF. CDR3 in DNA: TGTGCCACCAGCAGAATGGGACATATGAACACTGAAGCTTTCTTT.

Remarks on this clonotype: A read error may explain this, as a much larger clone is one base away. The rearrangement uses TRBV9 and TRBJ1-6; maybe TRBD1 (6 bases). The germline V and J ends were trimmed by 6 bases and 7 bases, with 8 bases remaining between them. Germline loops: CDR1 SGDLS, CDR2 YYNGEE. The length of the CDR3 is 12 residues. In DNA form, the CDR3 reads TGTGCCAGCAACACAGGGAATTCACCCCTCCACTTT. Translating gives CASNTGNSPLHF.

As concerns this clonotype: A single base separates this from a much larger clone, so it may be a read error. This chain uses TRBV7-9 with TRBJ1-5, with 8 bases fitting TRBD1. The CDR3 covers 17 residues. Per germline, CDR1 SEHNR and CDR2 FQNEAQ (reference sequence). V gave up 4 bases and J gave up 5 bases; unmatched junction bases: 13. CDR3 nucleotides: TGTGCCAGCAGCTATCGGATACAGGGGGATGGCGATCAGCCCCAGCATTTT. Its protein product is CASSYRIQGDGDQPQHF. Filled out from reference TRBV7-9 and TRBJ1-5, the complete variable domain reads DTGVSQNPRHKITKRGQNVTFRCDPISEHNRLYWYRQTLGQGPEFLTYFQNEAQLEKSRLLSDRFSAERPKGSFSTLEIQRTEQGDSAMYLCASSYRIQGDGDQPQHFGDGTRLSIL.

The chain links TRBV6-5 to TRBJ2-2, with D maybe TRBD1 (6 bases). Trimming shortened V by 2 bases and J by 9 bases, and 10 bases separated the two germline ends. The germline CDR1 and CDR2 sequences are MNHEY and SVGAGI. The CDR3 extends over 13 amino acids. The CDR3 DNA reads TGTGCCAGCAGTTACCTCACAGGGAGGGAGCTGTTTTTT. Translating gives CASSYLTGRELFF.

The chain employs TRBV6-2 or TRBV6-3 and TRBJ2-1, with TRBD2 matching 11 bases. The CDR3 has 15 amino acids. Germline V gene data show CDR1 as MNHEY and CDR2 as SVGEGT. V lost 6 bases and J lost 4; bases outside the gene matches: 5. CDR3 residues: CASRPTSGVYNEQFF. CDR3 DNA: TGTGCCAGCAGGCCGACTAGCGGGGTTTACAATGAGCAGTTCTTC.

This rearrangement joins TRBV4-1 to TRBJ1-1, with 7 bases lining up with TRBD1. CDR1 and CDR2 (germline): MGHRA, YSYEKL. V shed 4 bases, J shed 4 bases, and the junction held 9 bases outside the gene matches. The CDR3 runs to 15 residues. CDR3 coding DNA: TGCGCCAGCAGCCCTACGACAGGGTCGAGCACTGAAGCTTTCTTT. Protein: CASSPTTGSSTEAFF.

The J gene is TRBJ2-1, the V gene TRBV11-2; TRBD2 matches at 8 bases. CDR1 and CDR2 from the germline V gene are SGHAT and FQNNGV. CDR3 length equals 14 residues. V was pared by 8 bases and J by 1 base, with 4 bases of the junction left unmatched. Here the CDR3 DNA reads TGTGCCAGCTGGTCGGGGGGGTCCTACAATGAGCAGTTCTTC. This translates into CASWSGGSYNEQFF.

The genes are TRBV14 and TRBJ2-5; TRBD1 aligns across 8 bases. This CDR3 spans 14 amino acids. After removal of 4 bases from V and 4 bases from J, the junction contained 5 bases not matched to a gene. Germline values: CDR1 SGHDN, CDR2 FVKESK. This chain's CDR3 is CASSPQGAGETQYF. The CDR3 DNA is TGTGCCAGCAGCCCCCAGGGGGCTGGAGAGACCCAGTACTTC.

In this sample, this clonotype turned up many times. V is TRBV5-6 and J is TRBJ2-5; D gene uncertain. Trimming took 4 bases from V and 1 from J, leaving 11 bases between them. This CDR3 spans 14 amino acids. The germline V gene encodes CDR1 SGHDT and CDR2 YYEEEE. The DNA of the CDR3 is TGTGCCAGCAGCCTCGGACGGCCCCAAGAGACCCAGTACTTC. This sequence encodes CASSLGRPQETQYF.

This clonotype was detected many times. The rearrangement links TRBV7-9 to TRBJ2-4, with D perhaps TRBD1 or TRBD2 (6 bases each). The V and J ends lost 1 base and 0 bases respectively, with 13 bases between them. This CDR3 is built from 17 residues. The germline gives CDR1 SEHNR, CDR2 FQNEAQ (reference sequence). The CDR3 sequence: CASSLGGAGEAKNIQYF. CDR3 coding DNA: TGTGCCAGCAGCTTAGGGGGGGCAGGGGAAGCCAAAAACATTCAGTACTTC.

The chain has TRBV25-1 and TRBJ1-1; 7 bases are shared with TRBD1. Losses at the gene ends were 6 bases for V and 2 bases for J; bases not matched to a gene: 6. Germline V gene data show CDR1 as MGHDK and CDR2 as SYGVNS. The CDR3 contains 14 residues. CDR3 region: CASRGYRGNTEAFF. CDR3 nucleotide sequence: TGTGCCAGCAGAGGGTACAGGGGAAACACTGAAGCTTTCTTT.